Below, 5 T cell receptor beta chains from the same sample are listed, as sequenced in a study of blood T cell repertoires in COVID-19. Clones were read by immunoSEQ multiplex PCR, and TCRdb kept only the in-frame ones, dropping some. The sample consists of a few hundred thousand clones, roughly four fifths of them appearing once. The specimen sequenced was peripheral blood. These receptors were collected from a woman between 18 and 30 years old with acute or convalescent COVID-19.

V is TRBV30 and J is TRBJ1-5; D is perhaps TRBD1 (6 bases). In germline, CDR1 is GTSNPN, CDR2 SVGIG (reference sequence). The CDR3 has 16 residues. Trimming took off 3 bases at V and 0 bases at J, with 15 bases between the two ends. CDR3 nucleotide sequence: TGTGCCTGGAGCCCCGGACAGTTTTATAGCAATCAGCCCCAGCATTTT. Protein product: CAWSPGQFYSNQPQHF.

The chain recombines TRBV10-1 with TRBJ2-5, with a tentative D call TRBD1 (6 bases). Germline CDR1 WNHNN, CDR2 SYGVQD (reference sequence). The CDR3 loop spans 14 amino acids. Trimming cost V 5 bases and J 4 bases, with 14 bases left between them. The CDR3 is CASSLRGPRETQYF. In nucleotides, the CDR3 is TGCGCCAGCAGTCTCAGGGGTCCCCGAGAGACCCAGTACTTC.

The rearrangement links TRBV7-9 to TRBJ2-2, with 8 bases fitting TRBD2. The junction had 7 bases not matched to a gene; V was cut back by 6 bases and J by 7 bases. Germline V gene sequence: CDR1 SEHNR, CDR2 FQNEAQ (reference sequence). CDR3 length: 14 amino acids. CDR3 residues: CASRRSGSNGELFF. In DNA form, the CDR3 reads TGTGCCAGCAGACGAAGCGGGAGTAACGGGGAGCTGTTTTTT. Using reference TRBV7-9 and TRBJ2-2 for the parts outside the CDR3, the full variable domain is DTGVSQNPRHKITKRGQNVTFRCDPISEHNRLYWYRQTLGQGPEFLTYFQNEAQLEKSRLLSDRFSAERPKGSFSTLEIQRTEQGDSAMYLCASRRSGSNGELFFGEGSRLTVL.

The DNA of the CDR3 is TGCAGCGTTTCGGTTAGAAGTAACAGGGCGATCTACACTGAAGCTTTCTTT. This encodes CSVSVRSNRAIYTEAFF. The rearrangement links TRBV29-1 to TRBJ1-1, with D possibly matching TRBD1 (6 bases). Trimming took 5 bases from V and 3 from J, leaving 25 bases between them. The CDR3 sequence is 17 residues long. The V gene's germline CDR1 is SQVTM and CDR2 ANQGSEA.

This chain's CDR3 is CATSISLPNQPQHF. In DNA, the CDR3 is TGTGCCACCAGCATCTCCCTTCCTAATCAGCCCCAGCATTTT. The chain combines TRBV15 with TRBJ1-5, with D uncertain. Germline-derived CDR1 and CDR2 are LNHNV and YYDKDF (reference sequence). Trimming left V 4 bases short and J 4 bases short, with 11 bases between. The CDR3 covers 14 residues.